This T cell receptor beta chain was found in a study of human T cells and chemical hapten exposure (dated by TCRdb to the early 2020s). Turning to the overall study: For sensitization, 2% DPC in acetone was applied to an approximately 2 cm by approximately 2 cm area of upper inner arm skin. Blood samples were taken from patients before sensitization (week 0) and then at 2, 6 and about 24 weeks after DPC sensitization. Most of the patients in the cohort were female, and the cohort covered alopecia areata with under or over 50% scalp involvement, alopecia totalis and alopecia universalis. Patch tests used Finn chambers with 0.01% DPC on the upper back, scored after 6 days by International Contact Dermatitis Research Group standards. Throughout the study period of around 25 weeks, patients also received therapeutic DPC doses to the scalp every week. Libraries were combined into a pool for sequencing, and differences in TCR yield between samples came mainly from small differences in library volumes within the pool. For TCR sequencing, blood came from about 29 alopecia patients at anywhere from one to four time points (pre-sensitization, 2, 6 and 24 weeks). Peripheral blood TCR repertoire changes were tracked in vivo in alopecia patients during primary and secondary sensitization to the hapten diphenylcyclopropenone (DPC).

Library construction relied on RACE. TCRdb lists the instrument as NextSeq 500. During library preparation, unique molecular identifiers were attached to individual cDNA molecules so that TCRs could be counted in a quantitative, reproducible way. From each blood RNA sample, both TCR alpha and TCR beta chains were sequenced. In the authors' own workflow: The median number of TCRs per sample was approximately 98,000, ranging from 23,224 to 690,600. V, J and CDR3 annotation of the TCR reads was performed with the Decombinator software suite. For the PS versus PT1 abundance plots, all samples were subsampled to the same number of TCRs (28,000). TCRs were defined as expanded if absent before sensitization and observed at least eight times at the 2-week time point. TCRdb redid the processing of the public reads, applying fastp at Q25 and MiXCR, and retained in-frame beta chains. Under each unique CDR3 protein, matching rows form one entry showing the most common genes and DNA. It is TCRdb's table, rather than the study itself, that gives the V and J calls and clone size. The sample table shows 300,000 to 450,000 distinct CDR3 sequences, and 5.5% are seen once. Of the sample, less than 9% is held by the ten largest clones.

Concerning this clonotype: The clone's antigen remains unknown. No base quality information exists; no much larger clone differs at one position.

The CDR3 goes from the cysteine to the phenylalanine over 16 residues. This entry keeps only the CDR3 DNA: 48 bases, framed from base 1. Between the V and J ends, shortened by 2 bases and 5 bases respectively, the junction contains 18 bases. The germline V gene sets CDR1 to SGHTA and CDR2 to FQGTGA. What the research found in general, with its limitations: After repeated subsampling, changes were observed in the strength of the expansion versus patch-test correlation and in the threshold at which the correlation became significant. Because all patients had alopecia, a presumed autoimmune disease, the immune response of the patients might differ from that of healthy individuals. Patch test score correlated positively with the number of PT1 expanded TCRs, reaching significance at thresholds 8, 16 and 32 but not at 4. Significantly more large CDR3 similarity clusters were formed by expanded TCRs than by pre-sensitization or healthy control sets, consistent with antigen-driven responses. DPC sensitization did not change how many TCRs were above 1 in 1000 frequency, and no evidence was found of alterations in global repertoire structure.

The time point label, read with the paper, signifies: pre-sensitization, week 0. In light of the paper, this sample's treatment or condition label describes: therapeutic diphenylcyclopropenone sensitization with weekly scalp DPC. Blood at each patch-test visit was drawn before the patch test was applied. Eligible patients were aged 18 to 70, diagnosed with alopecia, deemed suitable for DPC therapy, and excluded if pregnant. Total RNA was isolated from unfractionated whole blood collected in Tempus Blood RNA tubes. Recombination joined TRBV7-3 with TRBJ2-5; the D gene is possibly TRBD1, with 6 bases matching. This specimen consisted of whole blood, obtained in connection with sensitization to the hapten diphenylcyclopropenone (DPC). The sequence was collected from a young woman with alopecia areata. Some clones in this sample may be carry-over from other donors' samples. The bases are TGTGCCAGCAGCTTATTAGGGGCAGGGGCGGCGGAGACCCAGTACTTC. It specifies CASSLLGAGAAETQYF.